A selection of T cell receptor beta chains follows, all from one sample in a study of regulatory T cells in long-lasting Graves disease. TCRdb reprocessed the multiplex PCR reads via MiXCR and lists one record per CDR3 protein. The table includes approximately 560,000 distinct CDR3 sequences, about 16% detected once. Separately, the same data were catalogued under a study of T cells in Graves' hyperthyroidism and ophthalmopathy.

Sequenced material: peripheral blood mononuclear cells (PBMCs), taken at new diagnosis, from a patient treated with antithyroid drugs. Receptors originate from a man aged 18 to 30 with Graves disease. The CDR3 runs from the conserved cysteine through the conserved F or W. D genes are given only for firm matches. Clone size is shown for a subset of rows, as once, few, many or a class of expanded clone.

J gene	V gene	clone size	D gene	CDR3 protein	CDR3 DNA
TRBJ2-7	TRBV11-2	many	NA	CASSPSGTVPYEQYF	TGTGCCAGCAGCCCCTCCGGGACGGTCCCCTACGAGCAGTACTTC
TRBJ2-2	TRBV14	NA	NA	CASSPGPIGELFF	TGTGCCAGCAGCCCCGGGCCCATCGGGGAACTGTTTTTT
TRBJ2-7	TRBV18	many	NA	CASSPRRVEQYF	TGTGCCAGCTCACCTCGCCGGGTCGAGCAGTACTTC
TRBJ1-2	TRBV20-1	NA	NA	CSPKGGGRYGYTF	TGCAGTCCTAAGGGGGGAGGTCGCTATGGCTACACCTTC
TRBJ2-5	TRBV13	few	NA	CASSADGNSMETQYF	TGTGCCAGCAGCGCCGACGGCAATTCGATGGAGACCCAGTACTTC
TRBJ2-7	TRBV7-9	few	TRBD1	CASSSVVKADRGYEQYF	TGTGCCAGCAGCTCCGTAGTTAAAGCGGACAGGGGCTACGAGCAGTACTTC
TRBJ1-1	TRBV30	many	NA	CAWTPLTGAYEAFF	TGTGCCTGGACCCCATTGACGGGGGCGTATGAAGCTTTCTTT
TRBJ2-1	TRBV6-9	NA	TRBD2	CASSYLVAGGPREQFF	TGTGCCAGCAGTTACTTGGTCGCGGGAGGGCCTAGGGAGCAGTTCTTC
TRBJ2-2	TRBV7-9	few	NA	CASSLGQPAESNTGELFF	TGTGCCAGCAGCTTAGGCCAGCCGGCCGAATCGAACACCGGGGAGCTGTTTTTT
TRBJ2-3	TRBV27	many	NA	CASSFGVSDGRPGDTQYF	TGTGCCAGCAGTTTTGGCGTCAGCGACGGGAGACCAGGAGATACGCAGTATTTT
TRBJ1-3	TRBV6-1	NA	NA	CASGRTGNTIYF	TGTGCCAGCGGCCGTACTGGAAACACCATATATTTT
TRBJ2-3	TRBV5-6	few	NA	CASSLGGVYTQYF	TGTGCCAGCAGCTTGGGAGGGGTATATACGCAGTATTTT
TRBJ2-5	TRBV27	many	TRBD2	CASSLVGGWGETQYF	TGTGCCAGCAGTTTAGTCGGGGGGTGGGGAGAGACCCAGTACTTC
TRBJ2-4	TRBV6-1	NA	NA	CASSAGRPKNIQYF	TGTGCCAGCAGCGCAGGAAGGCCCAAAAACATTCAGTACTTC
TRBJ2-1	TRBV19	NA	TRBD1	CASSTDRGIYSEQFF	TGTGCCAGTAGTACTGACAGGGGGATCTACAGTGAGCAGTTCTTC
TRBJ1-1	TRBV20-1	many	NA	CSASGARSAEAFF	TGCAGTGCTAGTGGGGCCCGGAGCGCTGAAGCTTTCTTT
TRBJ2-4	TRBV24-1	few	TRBD2	CATSDLLSGRAENIQYF	TGTGCCACCAGTGATTTGTTGAGCGGGAGGGCTGAAAACATTCAGTACTTC
TRBJ1-1	TRBV15	many	TRBD1	CATSALGTVDEAFF	TGTGCCACCAGCGCCCTTGGGACAGTCGATGAAGCTTTCTTT
TRBJ2-1	TRBV11-2	NA	TRBD2	CASSLGSLGLNYNEQLF	TGTGCCAGCAGCTTAGGATCTCTGGGACTAAATTACAATGAGCAGCTCTTC
TRBJ1-5	TRBV7-2	NA	TRBD1	CASSRGQGDHQPQHF	TGTGCCAGCAGCCGGGGACAGGGGGATCATCAGCCCCAGCATTTT
TRBJ1-4	TRBV20-1	many	TRBD1	CSAKGQGYEKLFF	TGCAGTGCGAAAGGACAGGGGTATGAAAAACTGTTTTTT
TRBJ2-2	TRBV5-1	many	TRBD2	CASSGTSGSTGELFF	TGCGCCAGCAGCGGGACTAGCGGGAGTACCGGGGAGCTGTTTTTT
TRBJ2-3	TRBV15	NA	TRBD2	CATSVTSGTDTQYF	TGTGCCACCAGCGTGACTAGCGGGACAGATACGCAGTATTTT
TRBJ1-5	TRBV3-1	many	NA	CASSQGYVGQPQHF	TGTGCCAGCAGCCAAGGTTACGTGGGTCAGCCCCAGCATTTT
TRBJ2-3	TRBV4-1	NA	NA	CASSQDSKPGPYTDTQYF	TGCGCCAGCAGCCAAGATTCGAAGCCGGGGCCTTACACAGATACGCAGTATTTT
TRBJ2-2	TRBV2	many	NA	CASRFSGELFF	TGTGCCAGCAGGTTCTCCGGGGAGCTGTTTTTT
TRBJ1-1	TRBV18	many	NA	CASSPQGTEAFF	TGTGCCAGCAGTCCCCAGGGCACTGAAGCTTTCTTT
TRBJ2-1	TRBV7-9	many	NA	CASSSRVGDSTYNEQFF	TGTGCCAGCAGTTCCAGAGTCGGGGATAGTACCTACAATGAGCAGTTCTTC
TRBJ1-2	TRBV2	many	NA	CASQDGTSYGYTF	TGTGCCAGCCAGGACGGGACCTCCTATGGCTACACCTTC
TRBJ2-3	TRBV18	many	TRBD1	CASSPGQGPQYF	TGTGCCAGCTCACCAGGACAGGGGCCGCAGTATTTT
TRBJ2-5	TRBV2	NA	TRBD1	CASDRAGGSETQYF	TGTGCCAGCGACAGGGCAGGGGGCTCAGAGACCCAGTACTTC
TRBJ2-1	TRBV20-1	many	NA	CSARWDEQFF	TGCAGTGCTAGATGGGATGAGCAGTTCTTC
TRBJ2-1	TRBV5-1	many	NA	CASSLRQRYNEQFF	TGCGCCAGCAGCCTCAGACAGAGATACAATGAGCAGTTCTTC
TRBJ1-2	TRBV5-5	NA	TRBD1	CASSLAARGYDGYTF	TGTGCCAGCAGCTTGGCCGCCAGGGGGTATGATGGCTACACCTTC
TRBJ2-1	TRBV18	NA	TRBD2	CASSPLAGGWGSYNEQFF	TGTGCCAGCTCACCTTTAGCGGGAGGTTGGGGCTCCTACAATGAGCAGTTCTTC
TRBJ2-2	TRBV2	few	TRBD2	CASMWGGALTNTGELFF	TGTGCCAGCATGTGGGGAGGGGCTTTAACGAACACCGGGGAGCTGTTTTTT
TRBJ2-3	TRBV10-3	few	NA	CAISGTGAATDTQYF	TGTGCCATCAGTGGCACCGGCGCAGCCACAGATACGCAGTATTTT
TRBJ1-2	TRBV2	many	NA	CASSARAGPNYGYTF	TGTGCCAGCAGTGCGCGGGCAGGGCCTAACTATGGCTACACCTTC
TRBJ2-7	TRBV5-1	NA	NA	CASSLRTGGDYEQYF	TGCGCCAGCTCTCTCAGGACGGGTGGTGACTACGAGCAGTACTTC
TRBJ2-2	TRBV5-8	NA	NA	CASSLLRQASYAGELFF	TGTGCCAGCAGCCTACTCCGACAGGCTTCATACGCCGGGGAGCTGTTTTTT
TRBJ1-5	TRBV28	NA	NA	CATSAGREGFYQPQHF	TGTGCCACCTCAGCTGGCAGGGAAGGTTTTTATCAGCCCCAGCATTTT
TRBJ2-1	TRBV29-1	NA	NA	CSSGTPNSYNEQFF	TGCAGCTCAGGGACTCCCAACTCCTACAATGAGCAGTTCTTC
TRBJ2-3	TRBV28	many	NA	CASTLDRTDTQYF	TGTGCCAGCACCCTAGACAGGACAGATACGCAGTATTTT
TRBJ2-7	TRBV9	few	TRBD1	CASSAQGGASYEQYF	TGTGCCAGCAGCGCCCAAGGGGGCGCCTCCTACGAGCAGTACTTC
TRBJ2-3	TRBV18	many	NA	CASSPPPWREKSTDTQYF	TGTGCCAGCTCACCACCCCCATGGAGGGAAAAAAGCACAGATACGCAGTATTTT
TRBJ2-5	TRBV11-2	many	TRBD2	CASSGAGIQETQYF	TGTGCCAGCAGCGGAGCGGGAATTCAAGAGACCCAGTACTTC
TRBJ2-7	TRBV30	many	TRBD2	CAWSLRTSGKFEQYF	TGTGCCTGGAGTCTACGGACTAGCGGGAAATTCGAGCAGTACTTC
TRBJ2-1	TRBV9	few	NA	CASSVGLESAEEQFF	TGTGCCAGCAGCGTAGGGCTAGAGTCGGCGGAAGAGCAGTTCTTC
TRBJ2-7	TRBV28	many	NA	CASSLLALSSYEQYF	TGTGCCAGCAGTTTACTAGCGCTTAGCTCCTACGAGCAGTACTTC
TRBJ1-1	TRBV13	NA	NA	CASGYGTGMNTEAFF	TGTGCCAGCGGATATGGAACAGGGATGAACACTGAAGCTTTCTTT
TRBJ1-1	TRBV5-5	NA	NA	CASSETGGTFNEAFF	TGTGCCAGCAGCGAGACGGGGGGAACCTTTAATGAAGCTTTCTTT
TRBJ1-5	TRBV9	NA	TRBD1	CASSVAAGGQPQHF	TGTGCCAGCAGCGTAGCGGCAGGGGGACAGCCCCAGCATTTT
TRBJ2-2	TRBV7-9	few	NA	CASSPPRQAATGELFF	TGTGCCAGCAGTCCACCGAGACAGGCGGCCACCGGGGAGCTGTTTTTT
TRBJ1-5	TRBV27	few	TRBD1	CASAIQGPGQPQHF	TGTGCCAGCGCTATACAGGGGCCGGGCCAGCCCCAGCATTTT
TRBJ2-5	TRBV20-1	many	NA	CSAYREVWETQYF	TGCAGTGCCTACAGGGAGGTCTGGGAGACCCAGTACTTC
TRBJ2-5	TRBV5-1	many	NA	CASSLEGMGETQYF	TGCGCCAGCAGCTTGGAGGGGATGGGGGAGACCCAGTACTTC
TRBJ2-3	TRBV20-1	few	NA	CSARGPGDTQYF	TGCAGTGCACGTGGACCCGGAGATACGCAGTATTTT